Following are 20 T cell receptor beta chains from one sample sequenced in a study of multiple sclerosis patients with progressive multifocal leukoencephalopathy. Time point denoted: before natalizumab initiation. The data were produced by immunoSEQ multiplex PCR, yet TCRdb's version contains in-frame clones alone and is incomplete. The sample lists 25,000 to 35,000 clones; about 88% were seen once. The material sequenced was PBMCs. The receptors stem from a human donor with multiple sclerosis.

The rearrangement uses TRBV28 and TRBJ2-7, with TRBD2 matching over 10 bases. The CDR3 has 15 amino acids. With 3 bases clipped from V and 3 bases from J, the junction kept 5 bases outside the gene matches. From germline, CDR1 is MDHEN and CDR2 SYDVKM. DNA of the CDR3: TGTGCCAGCAGTTTTAGCGGGAGGCCCGACTACGAGCAGTACTTC. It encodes CASSFSGRPDYEQYF.

CDR3 DNA: TGCGCCAGCAGCCAAGATCGGATGAACACTGAAGCTTTCTTT. It is translated as CASSQDRMNTEAFF. J is TRBJ1-1 and V is TRBV4-3, with unresolved D. Trimming removed 0 bases at V and 0 bases at J, with 5 bases between. Germline CDR1 and CDR2: LGHNA and YSLEER. This CDR3 comprises 14 residues.

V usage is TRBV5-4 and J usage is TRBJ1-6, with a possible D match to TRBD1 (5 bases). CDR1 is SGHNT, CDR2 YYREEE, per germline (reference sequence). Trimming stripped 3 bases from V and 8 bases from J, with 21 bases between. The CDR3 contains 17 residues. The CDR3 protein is CASSSTAGGTLHSPLHF. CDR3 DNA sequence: TGTGCCAGCAGCTCCACCGCGGGGGGAACCCTCCATTCACCCCTCCACTTT.

CDR3 sequence reads: CASSSRYNYGYTF. CDR3 in DNA: TGTGCCAGCAGTTCCCGCTACAACTATGGCTACACCTTC. V gene TRBV27 combines with J gene TRBJ1-2; D remains ambiguous. V lost 4 bases to trimming and J lost 2 bases, with 8 bases between them. CDR1 is MNHEY, CDR2 SMNVEV, per germline (reference sequence). CDR3 length: 13 amino acids.

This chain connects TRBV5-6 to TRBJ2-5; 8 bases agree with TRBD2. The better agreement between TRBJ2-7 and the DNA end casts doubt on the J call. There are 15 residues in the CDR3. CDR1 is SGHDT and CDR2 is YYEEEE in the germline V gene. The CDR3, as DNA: TGTGCCAGCAGCTTGGTAAGCGGGAGACAATACGAGCAGTACTTC. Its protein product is CASSLVSGRQYEQYF.

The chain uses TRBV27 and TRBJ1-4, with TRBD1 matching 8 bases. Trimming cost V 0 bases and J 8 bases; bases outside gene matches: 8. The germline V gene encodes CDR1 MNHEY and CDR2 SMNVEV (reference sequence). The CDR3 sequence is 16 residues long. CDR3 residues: CASSLSWQGAKEKLFF. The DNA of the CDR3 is TGTGCCAGCAGTTTATCGTGGCAGGGGGCGAAGGAAAAACTGTTTTTT. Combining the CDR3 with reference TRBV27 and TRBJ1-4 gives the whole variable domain EAQVTQNPRYLITVTGKKLTVTCSQNMNHEYMSWYRQDPGLGLRQIYYSMNVEVTDKGDVPEGYKVSRKEKRNFPLILESPSPNQTSLYFCASSLSWQGAKEKLFFGSGTQLSVL.

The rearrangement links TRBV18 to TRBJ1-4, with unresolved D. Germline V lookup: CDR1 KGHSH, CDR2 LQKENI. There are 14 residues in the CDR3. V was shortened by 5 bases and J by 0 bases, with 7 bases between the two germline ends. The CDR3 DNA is TGTGCCAGCTCATCGGGTTCAACTAATGAAAAACTGTTTTTT. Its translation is CASSSGSTNEKLFF. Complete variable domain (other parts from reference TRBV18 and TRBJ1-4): NAGVMQNPRHLVRRRGQEARLRCSPMKGHSHVYWYRQLPEEGLKFMVYLQKENIIDESGMPKERFSAEFPKEGPSILRIQQVVRGDSAAYFCASSSGSTNEKLFFGSGTQLSVL.

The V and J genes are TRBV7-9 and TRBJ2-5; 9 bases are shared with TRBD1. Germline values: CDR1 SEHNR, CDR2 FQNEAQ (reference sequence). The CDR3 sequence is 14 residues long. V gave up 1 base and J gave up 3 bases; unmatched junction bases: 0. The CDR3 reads CASSLGQGEETQYF. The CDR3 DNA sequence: TGTGCCAGCAGCTTAGGACAGGGGGAAGAGACCCAGTACTTC. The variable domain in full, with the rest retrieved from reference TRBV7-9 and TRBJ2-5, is DTGVSQNPRHKITKRGQNVTFRCDPISEHNRLYWYRQTLGQGPEFLTYFQNEAQLEKSRLLSDRFSAERPKGSFSTLEIQRTEQGDSAMYLCASSLGQGEETQYFGPGTRLLVL.

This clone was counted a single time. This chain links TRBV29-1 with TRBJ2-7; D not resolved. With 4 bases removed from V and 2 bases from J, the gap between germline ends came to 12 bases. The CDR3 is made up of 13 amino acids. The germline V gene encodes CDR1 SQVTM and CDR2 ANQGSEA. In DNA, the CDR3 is TGCAGCGTTGCCCCGCTGGGCCCCTACGAGCAGTACTTC. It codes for CSVAPLGPYEQYF.

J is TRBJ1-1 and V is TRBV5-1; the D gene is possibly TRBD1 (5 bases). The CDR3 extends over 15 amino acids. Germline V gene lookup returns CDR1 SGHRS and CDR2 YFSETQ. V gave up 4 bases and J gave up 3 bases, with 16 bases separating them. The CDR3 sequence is CASSPDPGGDTEAFF. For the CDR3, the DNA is TGCGCCAGCAGCCCGGACCCCGGAGGGGACACTGAAGCTTTCTTT.

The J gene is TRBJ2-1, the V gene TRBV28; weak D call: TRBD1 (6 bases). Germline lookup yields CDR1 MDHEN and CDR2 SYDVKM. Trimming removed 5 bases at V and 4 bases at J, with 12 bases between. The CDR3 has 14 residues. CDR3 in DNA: TGTGCCAGCAGTGGGGGACACCTTTACAATGAGCAGTTCTTC. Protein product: CASSGGHLYNEQFF.

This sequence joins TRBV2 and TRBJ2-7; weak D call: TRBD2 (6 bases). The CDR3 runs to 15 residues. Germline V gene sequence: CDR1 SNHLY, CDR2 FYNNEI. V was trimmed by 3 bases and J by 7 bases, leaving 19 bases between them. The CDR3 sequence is CASSDPSRGALEQYF. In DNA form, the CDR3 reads TGTGCCAGCAGTGACCCCTCGCGGGGTGCTCTGGAGCAGTACTTC.

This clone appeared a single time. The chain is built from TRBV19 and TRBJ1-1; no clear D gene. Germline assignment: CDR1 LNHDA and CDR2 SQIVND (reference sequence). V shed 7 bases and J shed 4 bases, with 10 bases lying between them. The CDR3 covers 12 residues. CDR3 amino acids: CASIQAGTEAFF. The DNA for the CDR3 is TGTGCCAGTATCCAGGCTGGCACTGAAGCTTTCTTT.

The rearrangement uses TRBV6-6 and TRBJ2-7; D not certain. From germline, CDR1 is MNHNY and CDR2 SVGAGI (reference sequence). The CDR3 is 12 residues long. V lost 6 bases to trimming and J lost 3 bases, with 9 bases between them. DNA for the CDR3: TGTGCCAGCAGCCCAGTTTACTACGAGCAGTACTTC. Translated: CASSPVYYEQYF.

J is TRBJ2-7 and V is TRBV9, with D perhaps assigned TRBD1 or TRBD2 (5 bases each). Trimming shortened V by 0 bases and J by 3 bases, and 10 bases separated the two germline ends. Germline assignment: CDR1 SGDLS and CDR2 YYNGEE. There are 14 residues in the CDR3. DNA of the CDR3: TGTGCCAGCAGCGTAGGGGGGACCGACTACGAGCAGTACTTC. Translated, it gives CASSVGGTDYEQYF.

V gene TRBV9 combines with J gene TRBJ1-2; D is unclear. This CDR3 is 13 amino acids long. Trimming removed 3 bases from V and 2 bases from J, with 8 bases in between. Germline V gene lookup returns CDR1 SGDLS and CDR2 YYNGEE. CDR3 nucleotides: TGTGCCAGCAGCGCAGACGTGAACTATGGCTACACCTTC. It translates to CASSADVNYGYTF.

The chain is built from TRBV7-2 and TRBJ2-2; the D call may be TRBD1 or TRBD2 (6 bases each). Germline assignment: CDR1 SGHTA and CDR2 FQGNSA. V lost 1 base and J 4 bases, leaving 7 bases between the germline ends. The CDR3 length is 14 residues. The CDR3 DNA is TGTGCCAGCAGCTTAGGGGGGGCCACCGGGGAGCTGTTTTTT. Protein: CASSLGGATGELFF.

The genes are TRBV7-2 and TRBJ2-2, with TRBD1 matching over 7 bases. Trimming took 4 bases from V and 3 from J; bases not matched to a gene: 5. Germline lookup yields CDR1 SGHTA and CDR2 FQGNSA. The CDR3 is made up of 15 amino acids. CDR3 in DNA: TGTGCCAGCAGCTCCGGTGGACAGGACACCGGGGAGCTGTTTTTT. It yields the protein CASSSGGQDTGELFF.

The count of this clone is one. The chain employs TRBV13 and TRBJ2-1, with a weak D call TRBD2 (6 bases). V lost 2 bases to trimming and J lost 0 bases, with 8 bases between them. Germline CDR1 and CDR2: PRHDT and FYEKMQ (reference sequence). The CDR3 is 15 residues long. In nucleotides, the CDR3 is TGTGCCAGCAGCTTACGGGGGAGCTCCTACAATGAGCAGTTCTTC. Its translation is CASSLRGSSYNEQFF.

CDR3 bases: TGTGCCAGCAGCCTGACAGGGTCTCTCCGCTACGAGCAGTACTTC. Translating gives CASSLTGSLRYEQYF. The chain links TRBV9 to TRBJ2-7; 7 bases match TRBD1. CDR1 is SGDLS and CDR2 is YYNGEE in the germline V gene. The CDR3 length is 15 residues. The V segment lost 4 bases and the J segment 3 bases; nucleotides outside the gene matches: 10.